These 20 T cell receptor beta chains came from one sample sequenced in a study of tumor and adjacent non-tumor tissue in lung cancer. TCRbeta libraries were built with three rounds of nested PCR, modified from ARM-PCR. TCRdb re-derived calls from the multiplex PCR reads in MiXCR, one entry per CDR3 protein. This table holds 77,000 or so distinct CDR3 sequences, about 80% found once. RNA was extracted from bulk tissue without any cell sorting. The normal lung tissue was taken more than 3 cm from the tumor edge. Sequencing was done on a sample of distant non-tumor lung tissue. The origin of the receptors is a man between 65 and 79 years old with non-small cell lung cancer.

Concerning this clonotype itself: A read error may be the cause here, since a much bigger clone is one base away. Here the CDR3 DNA reads TGTGACAGCGACAGGACAGGGAGTGGCGGGGAGCTGTTTTTT. Protein product: CDSDRTGSGGELFF. This rearrangement joins TRBV6-1 to TRBJ2-2; 8 positions agree with TRBD1. The germline CDR1 and CDR2 sequences are MNHNS and SASEGT. The CDR3 totals 14 residues.

This rearrangement joins TRBV4-1 to TRBJ2-7, with a possible D match to TRBD2 (5 bases). In germline, CDR1 is MGHRA, CDR2 YSYEKL. There are 14 residues in the CDR3. V lost 4 bases and J lost 7, with 17 bases in between. DNA for the CDR3: TGCGCCAGCAGCCTAGAGCCCCGAGCGGATGAGCAGTACTTC. This sequence encodes CASSLEPRADEQYF.

The chain is built from TRBV30 and TRBJ2-1, with D tentatively TRBD1 (5 bases). The CDR3 totals 13 residues. Looked up from germline, CDR1 is GTSNPN and CDR2 is SVGIG (reference sequence). The V gene lost 1 base and the J gene lost 8 bases, with 12 bases spanning the gap. CDR3 DNA sequence: TGTGCCTGGAGTGAGGGGCTAATCGATGAGCAGTTCTTC. The encoded protein is CAWSEGLIDEQFF.

The V and J genes are TRBV6-5 and TRBJ1-2; D call uncertain. V lost 4 bases, J lost 1 base, and 19 bases lay in between. CDR3 length: 17 amino acids. Per the germline V gene, CDR1 is MNHEY and CDR2 is SVGAGI. This CDR3 is CASSFSGWQDLNYGYTF. DNA for the CDR3: TGTGCCAGCAGTTTCTCCGGTTGGCAGGATCTTAACTATGGCTACACCTTC.

This clonotype was recorded only once. At one boundary the junction diverges from the germline segment, which might be a read error. This chain links TRBV6-5 with TRBJ2-7; D possibly corresponds to TRBD1 (6 bases). The CDR3 spans 14 residues. Germline V CDR1 and CDR2: MNHEY, SVGAGI. CDR3 in amino acids: CASNYTRTVSEQYF. CDR3 nucleotides: TGTGCCAGTAATTATACCAGGACAGTCAGCGAGCAATACTTC.

J is TRBJ2-4 and V is TRBV7-8, with a tentative D call TRBD1 (6 bases). This CDR3 comprises 14 residues. The V end lost 1 base, the J end lost 5 bases, and 9 bases lay between the germline ends. Germline V CDR1 and CDR2: SGHVS, FQNEAQ. The CDR3 sequence: CASSLGGHENIQYF. The CDR3 DNA sequence: TGTGCCAGCAGCTTAGGGGGACATGAAAACATTCAGTACTTC.

A word on this clonotype: Mismatch with germline at one junction end may stem from a read error. This sequence joins TRBV4-1 and TRBJ1-5, with a possible D match to TRBD1 (6 bases). The CDR3 is made up of 13 amino acids. The germline V gene encodes CDR1 MGHRA and CDR2 YSYEKL. CDR3 bases: TGCGCCAGGAGCCAAGCGGACAGATGGCCCCAGCATTTT. This codes for CARSQADRWPQHF.

Of note for this clonotype: The germline gene is not matched at one end of the junction; a read error may be the cause. J is TRBJ1-2 and V is TRBV29-1; D unresolved. The CDR3 extends over 13 amino acids. CDR1 and CDR2 (germline): SQVTM, ANQGSEA. This CDR3 reads CNILQMGACGYAF. The CDR3 DNA is TGCAACATTCTCCAGATGGGAGCCTGTGGCTACGCCTTC.

With regard to this clonotype: With a much larger clone just one base away, this may be a read error. This chain links TRBV12-3 or TRBV12-4 with TRBJ2-7; 9 positions match TRBD1. J was trimmed by 10 bases and V by 6 bases; bases with no gene match: 10. The CDR3 contains 13 residues. The CDR3 loop is CASRQSDRGIQYF. The CDR3 DNA is TGTGCCAGCAGGCAATCCGACAGGGGGATTCAGTACTTC.

The CDR3 sequence: CACSPGTSGTYEQYF. In DNA form, the CDR3 reads TGCGCTTGCAGCCCTGGGACTAGCGGAACCTACGAGCAGTACTTC. The chain employs TRBV4-1 and TRBJ2-7, with TRBD2 matching over 11 bases. CDR3 size: 15 residues. Per the germline V gene, CDR1 is MGHRA and CDR2 is YSYEKL.

About this clonotype itself: Because the CDR3 is missing its conserved closing phenylalanine or tryptophan, this is likely a read error. The chain joins TRBV28 to TRBJ1-3; no clear D. Per germline, CDR1 MDHEN and CDR2 SYDVKM. The CDR3 loop spans 12 amino acids. Trimming left V 8 bases short and J 4 bases short, with 9 bases between. CDR3 DNA: TGTGCCAGCTGTCGTAGGGGAAACACCATATATTAT. Translation gives CASCRRGNTIYY.

The genes are TRBV4-1 and TRBJ1-3, with 8 bases that match TRBD1. The CDR3 length is 16 residues. Germline-derived CDR1 and CDR2 are MGHRA and YSYEKL. The CDR3 loop is CVNSQDRGSSGNTIYF. The DNA for the CDR3 is TGCGTCAACAGCCAAGACAGGGGTAGCTCTGGAAACACCATATATTTT.

This clonotype was observed a handful of times. The CDR3 here is CSARDRTWAFF. The DNA of the CDR3 is TGCAGTGCTAGAGATCGGACCTGGGCTTTCTTT. The V and J genes are TRBV20-1 and TRBJ1-1; no reliable D call. V was pared by 0 bases and J by 11 bases, with 10 bases between. The CDR3 contains 11 residues. Germline CDR1 and CDR2: DFQATT and SNEGSKA (reference sequence).

Turning to this clonotype: At one end the junction does not follow the germline gene, possibly because of a read error. The V gene is TRBV6-2 or TRBV6-3, the J gene TRBJ2-7; the D call may be TRBD1 or TRBD2 (6 bases each). Germline CDR1 and CDR2: MNHEY and SVGEGT. The CDR3 covers 13 residues. The CDR3 coding sequence is TGTACCAGCATCCGGGGGCCCGACTACGAGCAGTACTTC. It is translated as CTSIRGPDYEQYF.

About this clonotype: The junction departs from the called germline gene at one end, perhaps through a read error. The J gene is TRBJ2-5, the V gene TRBV10-3; D is ambiguous. Looked up from germline, CDR1 is ENHRY and CDR2 is SYGVKD. The CDR3 length is 13 residues. The CDR3 sequence: CAIRQTDQETQYF. The CDR3 DNA is TGTGCCATCAGACAGACCGATCAAGAGACACAGTACTTC.

As regards this clonotype: A junction end diverges from the germline sequence, so it may reflect a read error. This chain joins TRBV29-1 and TRBJ1-3; weak D call: TRBD1 (5 bases). This CDR3 region has 15 residues. The germline V gene encodes CDR1 SQVTM and CDR2 ANQGSEA. CDR3 in amino acids: CSVVPVEGPGNTIYF. For the CDR3, the DNA is TGTAGCGTTGTCCCGGTTGAGGGGCCTGGAAACACCATATATTTT.

The chain carries TRBV12-3 or TRBV12-4 and TRBJ2-5, with D tentatively TRBD2 (6 bases). The CDR3 loop spans 15 amino acids. The ends were cut back, 10 bases at V and 8 bases at J, with 26 bases in the middle. CDR3 nucleotides: TGTGCCAACAGCGGGCTAGCAGGAGTGGTGGATACCCAGTACTTC. Residues: CANSGLAGVVDTQYF.

DNA of the CDR3: TGTCACAGCAACTCAGTGGGCACAGGGGTTGCCGGGGAGCTGTTTTTT. Encoded protein: CHSNSVGTGVAGELFF. The V and J genes are TRBV11-2 and TRBJ2-2; 7 bases are shared with TRBD1. This CDR3 is 16 amino acids long. The germline gives CDR1 SGHAT, CDR2 FQNNGV.

The CDR3: CSARDGGGALGQYF. The CDR3 region has the DNA TGCAGTGCTAGAGATGGCGGGGGGGCTCTCGGGCAGTACTTC. This chain joins TRBV20-1 and TRBJ2-7, with 9 bases fitting TRBD2. CDR3 length equals 14 residues. CDR1 is DFQATT, CDR2 SNEGSKA, per germline (reference sequence). V shed 0 bases and J 9 bases; nucleotides not matched to a gene: 9.

The chain uses TRBV18 and TRBJ1-1; TRBD1 matches 7 bases. The V segment lost 6 bases and the J segment 3 bases; nucleotides outside the gene matches: 4. CDR1 KGHSH and CDR2 LQKENI come from the germline V gene. The CDR3 length is 13 residues. This chain's CDR3 is CASSEGADTEAFF. DNA of the CDR3: TGTGCCAGCTCGGAGGGGGCGGACACTGAAGCTTTCTTT.